A selection of T cell receptor beta chains follows, all from one sample in a study of cytotoxic CD8 clonotypes in ibrutinib-treated CLL. The assay was immunoSEQ multiplex PCR, and TCRdb's table has in-frame clones only and misses some. The table shows 100,000 or so clones, with 58% occurring only once. Sequenced here: PBMCs, sampled after 24 months of ibrutinib treatment. These receptors were taken from a human donor with chronic lymphocytic leukemia. CDR3s include the opening cysteine and the closing phenylalanine or tryptophan. The order of the fields is clone size, D gene, V gene, J gene, CDR3 protein, CDR3 DNA. D genes are given only for firm matches. Size tells how often a clone was seen (once, few, many) or the class of an expanded clone, and some rows leave it out.

.,TRBD1,TRBV29-1,TRBJ1-3,CSVGDRVDGNTIYF,TGCAGCGTTGGGGACAGGGTCGATGGAAACACCATATATTTT
few,.,TRBV2,TRBJ1-1,CASSVLGTNTEAFF,TGTGCCAGCAGTGTATTAGGGACGAACACTGAAGCTTTCTTT
few,.,TRBV7-3,TRBJ2-3,CASSWTGVTDTQYF,TGTGCCAGCAGCTGGACGGGGGTGACAGATACGCAGTATTTT
.,.,TRBV13,TRBJ2-3,CASSLGSDTQYF,TGTGCCAGCAGCTTAGGGTCAGATACGCAGTATTTT
.,TRBD1,TRBV25-1,TRBJ2-7,CASSQTGQGKNNEQYF,TGTGCCAGCAGTCAAACGGGACAGGGAAAAAACAACGAGCAGTACTTC
.,.,TRBV7-9,TRBJ2-7,CASSIAGQAYEQYF,TGTGCCAGCAGCATAGCGGGACAGGCTTACGAGCAGTACTTC
few,.,TRBV2,TRBJ2-5,CASRLVAGETQYF,TGTGCCAGCAGACTAGTGGCTGGGGAGACCCAGTACTTC
.,TRBD1,TRBV30,TRBJ1-2,CAFLDRGDGYTF,TGTGCCTTTCTAGACAGGGGCGATGGCTACACCTTC
.,.,TRBV5-5,TRBJ2-7,CASTPTATNSYEQYF,TGTGCCAGCACCCCGACAGCCACCAACTCCTACGAGCAGTACTTC
.,.,TRBV28,TRBJ2-7,CASTPNPQYEQYF,TGTGCCAGCACCCCAAACCCCCAGTACGAGCAGTACTTC
.,.,TRBV7-6,TRBJ2-5,CASSFSGLQETQYF,TGTGCCAGCAGCTTTTCCGGACTTCAAGAGACCCAGTACTTC
.,TRBD1,TRBV6-1,TRBJ1-5,CASSATGGGYQPQHF,TGTGCCAGCAGTGCGACAGGGGGCGGCTATCAGCCCCAGCATTTT
.,TRBD1,TRBV20-1,TRBJ2-7,CSPRQGNEQYF,TGCAGTCCCAGACAGGGGAACGAGCAGTACTTC
few,.,TRBV11-3,TRBJ2-1,CASSSVAENYNEQFF,TGTGCCAGCAGCTCGGTCGCGGAGAACTACAATGAGCAGTTCTTC
.,.,TRBV9,TRBJ2-7,CASSPGSEYEQYF,TGTGCCAGCAGCCCGGGAAGTGAGTACGAGCAGTACTTC
once,.,TRBV25-1,TRBJ2-7,CASSGLTYEQYF,TGTGCCAGCAGTGGACTGACCTACGAGCAGTACTTC
few,TRBD1,TRBV6-5,TRBJ1-2,CASSYDRGYGYTF,TGTGCCAGCAGTTACGACAGGGGTTATGGCTACACCTTC
.,.,TRBV7-8,TRBJ1-1,CASSLKGKDEAFF,TGTGCCAGCAGCTTGAAGGGGAAGGATGAAGCTTTCTTT
.,TRBD1,TRBV30,TRBJ2-1,CAWTEGGQGNNEQFF,TGTGCCTGGACCGAAGGGGGACAGGGGAACAATGAGCAGTTCTTC
.,.,TRBV2,TRBJ1-6,CASKTHGDSPLHF,TGTGCCAGCAAGACTCACGGCGATTCACCCCTCCACTTT
.,TRBD2,TRBV5-1,TRBJ2-1,CASKLAGGNEQFF,TGCGCCAGCAAACTAGCGGGGGGCAATGAGCAGTTCTTC
.,.,TRBV5-1,TRBJ2-5,CASSLVQAQETQYF,TGCGCCAGCAGCTTGGTTCAGGCCCAAGAGACCCAGTACTTC
.,.,TRBV19,TRBJ2-5,CASSPGETQYF,TGTGCCAGTAGCCCGGGGGAGACCCAGTACTTC
.,.,TRBV6-1,TRBJ2-7,CASSDAAAARYEQYF,TGTGCCAGCAGTGATGCGGCGGCGGCTCGATACGAGCAGTACTTC
.,.,TRBV5-6,TRBJ1-2,CASSLVEFYGYTF,TGTGCCAGCAGCTTGGTGGAATTCTATGGCTACACCTTC
once,.,TRBV7-7,TRBJ2-2,CASSLDQGNTGELFF,TGTGCTAGCAGCTTAGATCAGGGAAACACCGGGGAGCTGTTTTTT
.,.,TRBV9,TRBJ2-1,CASSVVPEDGEQFF,TGTGCCAGCAGCGTAGTCCCAGAGGACGGTGAGCAGTTCTTC
.,.,TRBV6-1,TRBJ1-1,CASLLGGADTEAFF,TGTGCCAGCCTTTTAGGGGGGGCTGACACTGAAGCTTTCTTT
.,.,TRBV21-1,TRBJ1-1,CASSILLTDHTEAFF,TGTGCCAGCAGCATTCTTCTGACAGATCACACTGAAGCTTTCTTT
.,.,TRBV11-3,TRBJ1-1,CASSQRGDTEAFF,TGTGCCAGCAGCCAGAGGGGGGACACTGAAGCTTTCTTT
many,TRBD1,TRBV5-4,TRBJ2-1,CASSLKTGWNEQFF,TGTGCCAGCAGCTTGAAGACAGGGTGGAATGAGCAGTTCTTC
.,.,TRBV6-1,TRBJ1-2,CASSASPGKDYGYTF,TGTGCCAGCAGTGCATCGCCAGGGAAAGACTATGGCTACACCTTC
.,.,TRBV30,TRBJ1-2,CAWRETGINYGYTF,TGTGCCTGGAGGGAAACAGGGATTAACTATGGCTACACCTTC
.,.,TRBV5-1,TRBJ2-2,CASSSRGAGELFF,TGCGCCAGCAGCTCCAGAGGGGCCGGGGAGCTGTTTTTT
.,.,TRBV7-2,TRBJ2-2,CASSLKARDTGELFF,TGTGCCAGCAGCTTAAAAGCCAGGGACACCGGGGAGCTGTTTTTT
.,TRBD1,TRBV9,TRBJ2-4,CASSLQGARENIQYF,TGTGCCAGCAGCTTACAGGGGGCTCGAGAAAACATTCAGTACTTC
many,.,TRBV6-5,TRBJ2-5,CASSTRETQYF,TGTGCCAGCAGCACTCGGGAGACCCAGTACTTC
.,.,TRBV7-2,TRBJ1-1,CASSLGVGVEAFF,TGTGCCAGCAGCTTAGGTGTGGGCGTTGAAGCTTTCTTT
few,.,TRBV6-5,TRBJ2-1,CASSYQGNPYNEQFF,TGTGCCAGCAGTTACCAGGGGAACCCCTACAATGAGCAGTTCTTC
.,.,TRBV25-1,TRBJ2-3,CASSDGARLTDTQYF,TGTGCCAGCAGTGATGGCGCAAGGCTCACAGATACGCAGTATTTT
.,.,TRBV11-2,TRBJ2-1,CASSPRNEQFF,TGTGCCAGCAGCCCCCGGAATGAGCAGTTCTTC
.,TRBD1,TRBV5-1,TRBJ2-7,CASSLPTGNSYEQYF,TGCGCCAGCAGCTTGCCGACAGGGAACTCCTACGAGCAGTACTTC
.,TRBD2,TRBV2,TRBJ2-4,CASRGLAGENIQYF,TGTGCCAGCAGGGGCTTAGCGGGGGAAAACATTCAGTACTTC
.,.,TRBV6-5,TRBJ1-5,CASSPDRDQPQHF,TGTGCCAGCAGTCCTGACAGAGATCAGCCCCAGCATTTT
few,.,TRBV25-1,TRBJ2-2,CASSEGVNTGELFF,TGTGCCAGCAGTGAAGGAGTGAACACCGGGGAGCTGTTTTTT
.,TRBD1,TRBV6-5,TRBJ1-2,CASRMGQGGYTF,TGTGCCAGCAGGATGGGACAGGGAGGCTACACCTTC
.,.,TRBV7-9,TRBJ2-1,CASSLKSEQFF,TGTGCCAGCAGCTTAAAAAGTGAGCAGTTCTTC
.,TRBD1,TRBV7-2,TRBJ2-2,CASSLDRAGPGELFF,TGTGCCAGCAGCTTGGACAGGGCGGGTCCCGGGGAGCTGTTTTTT
.,.,TRBV28,TRBJ2-3,CASSKLRPSGPDTQYF,TGTGCCAGCAGTAAACTCCGGCCCTCGGGCCCAGATACGCAGTATTTT
.,.,TRBV9,TRBJ1-5,CASTLGGRARGLYQPQHF,TGTGCCAGCACCCTGGGGGGCAGGGCAAGAGGATTATATCAGCCCCAGCATTTT
.,TRBD2,TRBV7-3,TRBJ2-3,CASSLTPGTSGGTDTQYF,TGTGCCAGCAGCTTAACGCCCGGGACTAGCGGAGGCACAGATACGCAGTATTTT
.,TRBD1,TRBV6-5,TRBJ2-1,CASSPPGTGGVGQFF,TGTGCCAGCAGTCCCCCGGGGACAGGGGGCGTAGGGCAGTTCTTC
.,.,TRBV4-2,TRBJ2-4,CASSQDRGAGALKNIQYF,TGTGCCAGCAGCCAAGATCGGGGTGCGGGGGCCCTCAAAAACATTCAGTACTTC